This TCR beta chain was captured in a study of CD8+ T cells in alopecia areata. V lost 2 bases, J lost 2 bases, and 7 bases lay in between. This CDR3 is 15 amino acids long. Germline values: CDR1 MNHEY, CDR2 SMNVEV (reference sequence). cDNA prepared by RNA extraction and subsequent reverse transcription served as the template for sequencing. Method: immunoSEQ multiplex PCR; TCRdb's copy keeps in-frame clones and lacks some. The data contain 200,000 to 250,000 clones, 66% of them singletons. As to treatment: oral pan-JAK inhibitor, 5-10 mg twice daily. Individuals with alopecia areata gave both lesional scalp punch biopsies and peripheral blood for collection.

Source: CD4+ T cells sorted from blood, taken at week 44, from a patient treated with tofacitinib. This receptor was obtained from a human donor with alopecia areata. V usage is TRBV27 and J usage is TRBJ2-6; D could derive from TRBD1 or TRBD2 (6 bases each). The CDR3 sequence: CASSLGGPGANVLTF. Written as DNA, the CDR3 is TGTGCCAGCAGTTTAGGGGGGCCTGGGGCCAACGTCCTGACTTTC.